The rows below give T cell receptor beta chains drawn from one sample of a study of blood T cell repertoires in COVID-19. Data came from immunoSEQ multiplex PCR; TCRdb stores just in-frame clones and leaves some out. The sample records about 290,000 clones, roughly nine tenths being singletons. The sequencing input was PBMCs or T cells enriched from blood (not recorded which). These receptors came from a middle-aged woman who had recovered from COVID-19. The CDR3 runs from the conserved cysteine through the conserved F or W. D genes are given only for firm matches. Rows give clone size only sometimes, using once, few, many, or a class for an expanded clone.

15,NA,NA,TRBV6-5,TRBJ1-3,TGTGCCAGCAGTTCAACGTGGAGCTCTGGAAACACCATATATTTT,CASSSTWSSGNTIYF
15,NA,NA,TRBV9,TRBJ2-7,TGTGCCAGCAGCGTCGGACAGCTGGGAACCTACGAGCAGTACTTC,CASSVGQLGTYEQYF
14,NA,NA,TRBV23-1,TRBJ2-7,TGCGCCAGCAGTCTCGCCGGAGAGCCCTACGAGCAGTACTTC,CASSLAGEPYEQYF
16,once,TRBD1,TRBV5-4,TRBJ2-2,TGTGCCAGCAGCCCTGGACAGGGGGCGTTAACCGGGGAGCTGTTTTTT,CASSPGQGALTGELFF
15,NA,TRBD1,TRBV28,TRBJ1-1,TGTGCCAGCAGTTCCCAGGGGGTTTATGGCACTGAAGCTTTCTTT,CASSSQGVYGTEAFF
16,many,NA,TRBV10-3,TRBJ2-2,TGTGCCATCAGTGAGTCGGGTCAGGGCCCCACCGGGGAGCTGTTTTTT,CAISESGQGPTGELFF
15,NA,NA,TRBV23-1,TRBJ1-3,TGCGCCAGCAGAGCGGTTGAGAGTAGTGGAAACACCATATATTTT,CASRAVESSGNTIYF
13,NA,NA,TRBV18,TRBJ1-2,TGTGCCAGCTCACGAGACACAAACTATGGCTACACCTTC,CASSRDTNYGYTF
14,once,NA,TRBV13,TRBJ2-1,TGTGCCAGCAGCCCCGTCACTAGGTGGAATGAGCAGTTCTTC,CASSPVTRWNEQFF
14,NA,TRBD2,TRBV13,TRBJ2-7,TGTGCCAGCAGCGGGGGACTAGGGTCCTACGAGCAGTACTTC,CASSGGLGSYEQYF
15,many,NA,TRBV19,TRBJ1-1,TGTGCCAGTAGTATCCAGCACAGATTGAACACTGAAGCTTTCTTT,CASSIQHRLNTEAFF
16,NA,TRBD1,TRBV18,TRBJ1-4,TGTGCCAGCTCAGCTAATACAGGGGCAACTAATGAAAAACTGTTTTTT,CASSANTGATNEKLFF
14,NA,NA,TRBV27,TRBJ1-3,TGTGCCAGCAGTGGAGGGAGCTCTGGAAACACCATATATTTT,CASSGGSSGNTIYF
13,NA,NA,TRBV5-4,TRBJ2-3,TGTGCCAGCAGCTTGGACAGGACAGATACGCAGTATTTT,CASSLDRTDTQYF
17,NA,TRBD1,TRBV19,TRBJ1-1,TGTGCCAGTAGTATACAGGGGGCTAGGTTATACAACACTGAAGCTTTCTTT,CASSIQGARLYNTEAFF